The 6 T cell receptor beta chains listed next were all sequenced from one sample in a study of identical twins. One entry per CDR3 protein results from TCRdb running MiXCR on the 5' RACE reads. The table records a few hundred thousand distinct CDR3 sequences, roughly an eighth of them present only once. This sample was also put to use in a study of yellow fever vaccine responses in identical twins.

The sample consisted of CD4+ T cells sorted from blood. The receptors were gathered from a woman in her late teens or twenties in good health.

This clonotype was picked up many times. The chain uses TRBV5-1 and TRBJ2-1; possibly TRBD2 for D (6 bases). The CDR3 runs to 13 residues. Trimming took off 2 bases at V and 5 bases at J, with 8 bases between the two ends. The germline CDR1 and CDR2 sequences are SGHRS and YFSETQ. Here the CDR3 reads CASSFSGNNEQFF. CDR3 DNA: TGCGCCAGCAGCTTTAGCGGAAACAATGAGCAGTTCTTC.

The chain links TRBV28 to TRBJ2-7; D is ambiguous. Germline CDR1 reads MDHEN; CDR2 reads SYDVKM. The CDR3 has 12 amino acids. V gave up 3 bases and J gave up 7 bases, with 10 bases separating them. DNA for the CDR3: TGTGCCAGCAGTTTTTCAACCCGAGAGCAGTACTTC. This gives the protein CASSFSTREQYF.

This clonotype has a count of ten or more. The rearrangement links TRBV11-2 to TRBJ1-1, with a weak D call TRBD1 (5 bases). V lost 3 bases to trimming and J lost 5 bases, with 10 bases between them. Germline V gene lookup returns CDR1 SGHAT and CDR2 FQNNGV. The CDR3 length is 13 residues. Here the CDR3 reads CASSFLQATEAFF. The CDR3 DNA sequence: TGTGCCAGCAGCTTCCTACAGGCGACTGAAGCTTTCTTT.

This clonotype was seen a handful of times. The CDR3 here is CASSYNLDRVVVTQYF. As DNA, the CDR3 is TGTGCCAGCAGCTATAATCTAGACAGGGTGGTGGTGACCCAGTACTTC. This chain connects TRBV11-2 to TRBJ2-5; 7 bases fit TRBD1. The J segment lost 7 bases and the V segment lost 4 bases, leaving 15 bases of the junction unmatched. CDR1 is SGHAT and CDR2 is FQNNGV in the germline V gene. The CDR3 sequence is 16 residues long.

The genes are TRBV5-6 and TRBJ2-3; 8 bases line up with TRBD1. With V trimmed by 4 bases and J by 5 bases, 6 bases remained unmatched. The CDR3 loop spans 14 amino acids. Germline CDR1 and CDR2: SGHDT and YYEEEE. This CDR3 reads CASSVRTGRDTQYF. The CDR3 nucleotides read TGTGCCAGCAGCGTTAGGACAGGGCGAGATACGCAGTATTTT.

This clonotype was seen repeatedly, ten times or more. CDR3 DNA sequence: TGTGCCAGCAGTTTAAGGCGGAACCAAGAGACCCAGTACTTC. Encoded protein: CASSLRRNQETQYF. The chain recombines TRBV12-3 or TRBV12-4 with TRBJ2-5; D remains unclear. CDR3 length: 14 amino acids. V lost 2 bases and J 0 bases, leaving 7 bases between the germline ends.